This entry lists 13 T cell receptor beta chains sequenced from one sample in a study of cytomegalovirus exposure and HLA in healthy donors. The PCR had 60 Vbeta and 13 Jbeta primers. Sequencing used immunoSEQ multiplex PCR; TCRdb keeps in-frame clones, though not all of them. The top ten hold under 2.5% of the sample, which has tens of thousands of clones, 75% seen once. Sequencing was carried out using PBMCs. These receptor sequences come from a man aged 35-49 years in good health and CMV-seronegative.

This clone was recorded once. V is TRBV7-9 and J is TRBJ2-7; TRBD1 aligns across 8 bases. This CDR3 has 15 amino acids. Losses at the gene ends were 5 bases for V and 3 bases for J; bases not matched to a gene: 9. Germline V gene sequence: CDR1 SEHNR, CDR2 FQNEAQ (reference sequence). In DNA form, the CDR3 reads TGTGCCAGCAGCCCGATCGCAGGGGGCCTCTACGAGCAGTACTTC. Amino acid sequence: CASSPIAGGLYEQYF. Based on the CDR3 plus reference TRBV7-9 and TRBJ2-7, the full variable domain is DTGVSQNPRHKITKRGQNVTFRCDPISEHNRLYWYRQTLGQGPEFLTYFQNEAQLEKSRLLSDRFSAERPKGSFSTLEIQRTEQGDSAMYLCASSPIAGGLYEQYFGPGTRLTVT.

The rearrangement uses TRBV2 and TRBJ2-2; 11 bases align to TRBD2. Germline V gene lookup returns CDR1 SNHLY and CDR2 FYNNEI. This CDR3 comprises 15 residues. After removal of 6 bases from V and 1 base from J, the junction contained 1 base not matched to a gene. This chain's CDR3 is CASSGTSGNTGELFF. The CDR3 nucleotides are TGTGCCAGCAGCGGGACTAGCGGGAACACCGGGGAGCTGTTTTTT.

This clone came up once. This chain uses TRBV15 with TRBJ2-7, with 7 bases identical to TRBD2. This CDR3 is 16 amino acids long. V lost 6 bases to trimming and J lost 4 bases; unmatched junction nucleotides: 15. Germline CDR1 and CDR2: LNHNV and YYDKDF (reference sequence). The CDR3 sequence is CATRGGSETMGYEQYF. The CDR3 DNA reads TGTGCCACCAGGGGGGGGTCAGAAACAATGGGATACGAGCAGTACTTC.

The rearrangement joins TRBV5-8 to TRBJ1-1; D uncertain. Germline loops: CDR1 SGHTS, CDR2 YDEGEE. The V end was cut by 4 bases, the J end by 0 bases, with 7 bases between. The CDR3 has 13 residues. CDR3 loop: CASSDYMNTEAFF. CDR3 DNA: TGTGCCAGCAGCGATTACATGAACACTGAAGCTTTCTTT.

V gene TRBV2 combines with J gene TRBJ1-3; D gene unclear. Germline loops: CDR1 SNHLY, CDR2 FYNNEI. Trimming cost V 4 bases and J 1 base, with 8 bases left between them. CDR3 length equals 14 residues. CDR3 in DNA: TGTGCCAGCAGTGTTCCGTTATCTGGAAACACCATATATTTT. This sequence encodes CASSVPLSGNTIYF.

The chain links TRBV19 to TRBJ1-1; D gene ambiguous. Trimming stripped 3 bases from V and 1 base from J, with 9 bases between. The CDR3 length is 14 residues. The germline V gene has CDR1 LNHDA and CDR2 SQIVND (reference sequence). CDR3 region: CASSIPGSNTEAFF. In DNA form, the CDR3 reads TGTGCCAGTAGTATCCCAGGATCGAACACTGAAGCTTTCTTT.

The chain recombines TRBV10-3 with TRBJ2-4, with 13 bases fitting TRBD2. V lost 2 bases, J lost 4 bases, and 2 bases stayed unmatched. This CDR3 comprises 16 residues. CDR1 ENHRY and CDR2 SYGVKD come from the germline V gene. Here the CDR3 DNA reads TGTGCCATCAGTGAGGGGACTAGCGGGACTAAAAACATTCAGTACTTC. Its translation is CAISEGTSGTKNIQYF.

The rearrangement links TRBV28 to TRBJ1-1, with TRBD1 identical over 10 bases. CDR3 size: 14 residues. V shed 4 bases, J shed 4 bases, and the junction held 3 bases outside the gene matches. Germline V lookup: CDR1 MDHEN, CDR2 SYDVKM. Here the CDR3 DNA reads TGTGCCAGCAGTTCGGGACAGGGGACCACTGAAGCTTTCTTT. Its translation is CASSSGQGTTEAFF.

V is TRBV2 and J is TRBJ2-7; 7 bases agree with TRBD2. Trimming at V came to 8 bases and at J to 1 base, leaving 8 bases not matched to a gene. CDR1 is SNHLY and CDR2 is FYNNEI in the germline V gene. The CDR3 extends over 14 amino acids. CDR3 bases: TGTGCCAGCCGAGACATGCGGGAGTCCTACGAGCAGTACTTC. Its translation is CASRDMRESYEQYF.

The chain has TRBV2 and TRBJ2-5, with 8 bases that match TRBD1. The J call may not be correct, given that the DNA end is closer to TRBJ2-7. This CDR3 comprises 17 residues. Germline V CDR1 and CDR2: SNHLY, FYNNEI. The DNA of the CDR3 is TGTGCCAGCAGTGCCGGGACAGGAGCCGAGAAAGAGTACGAGCAGTACTTC. Its translation: CASSAGTGAEKEYEQYF.

The chain carries TRBV7-8 and TRBJ1-1, with 9 bases that match TRBD1. The CDR3 contains 16 residues. Per germline, CDR1 SGHVS and CDR2 FQNEAQ. J was trimmed by 6 bases and V by 5 bases; bases with no gene match: 13. The CDR3 region is CASSDGTGPPSSEAFF. The CDR3 DNA reads TGTGCCAGCAGCGATGGGACAGGGCCGCCTAGTTCTGAAGCTTTCTTT.

V gene TRBV11-2 combines with J gene TRBJ1-6; D may be TRBD1 (5 bases). The CDR3 spans 15 residues. CDR1 SGHAT and CDR2 FQNNGV come from the germline V gene. Trimming removed 1 base from V and 10 bases from J, with 14 bases in between. CDR3 loop: CASSLVPGGVSPLHF. The CDR3 DNA sequence: TGTGCCAGCAGCTTAGTTCCCGGGGGGGTATCACCCCTCCACTTT.

The chain combines TRBV28 with TRBJ1-2; D might be TRBD1 (6 bases). Germline loops: CDR1 MDHEN, CDR2 SYDVKM. Deletions cut 5 bases from V and 8 bases from J, with 18 bases between. This CDR3 is built from 14 residues. The CDR3 nucleotides are TGTGCCAGCAGTCCCGGGACACACTTAGGGGGCTACACCTTC. It specifies CASSPGTHLGGYTF.